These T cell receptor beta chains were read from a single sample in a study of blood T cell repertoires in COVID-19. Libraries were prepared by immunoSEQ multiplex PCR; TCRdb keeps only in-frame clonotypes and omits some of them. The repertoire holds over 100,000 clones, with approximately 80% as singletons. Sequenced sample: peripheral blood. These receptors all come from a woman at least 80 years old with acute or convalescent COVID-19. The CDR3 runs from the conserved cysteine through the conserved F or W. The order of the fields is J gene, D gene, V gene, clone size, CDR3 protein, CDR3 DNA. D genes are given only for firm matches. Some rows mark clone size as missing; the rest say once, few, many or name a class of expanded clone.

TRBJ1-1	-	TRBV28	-	CASSRDPGTEAFF	TGTGCCAGCTCCCGGGATCCGGGCACTGAAGCTTTCTTT
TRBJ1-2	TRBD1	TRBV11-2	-	CASSVGTDYGYTF	TGTGCCAGCAGCGTAGGGACAGACTATGGCTACACCTTC
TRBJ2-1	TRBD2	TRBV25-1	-	CASSETTGGHYNEQFF	TGTGCCAGCAGTGAAACGACGGGAGGGCACTACAATGAGCAGTTCTTC
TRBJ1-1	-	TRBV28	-	CASSLAGKAQSAFF	TGTGCCAGCAGTTTAGCAGGGAAGGCGCAATCAGCTTTCTTT
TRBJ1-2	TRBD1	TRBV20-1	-	CSAKDRDYTF	TGCAGTGCTAAGGACAGGGACTACACCTTC
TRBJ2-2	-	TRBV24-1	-	CATSERNTGELFF	TGTGCCACCAGTGAGAGGAACACCGGGGAGCTGTTTTTT
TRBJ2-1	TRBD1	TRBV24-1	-	CATSDFRTGTGLVNEQFF	TGTGCCACCAGTGATTTTAGGACCGGGACAGGGTTGGTCAATGAGCAGTTCTTC
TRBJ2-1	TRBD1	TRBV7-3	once	CASSVDRYNNEQFF	TGTGCCAGCAGCGTGGACAGGTACAACAATGAGCAGTTCTTC
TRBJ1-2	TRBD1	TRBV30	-	CAWSVLGGGYGYTF	TGTGCCTGGAGTGTACTAGGGGGCGGCTATGGCTACACCTTC
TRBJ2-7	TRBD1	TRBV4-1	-	CASSLRPGQPSYEQYF	TGCGCCAGCAGCCTACGTCCGGGACAGCCTTCCTACGAGCAGTACTTC
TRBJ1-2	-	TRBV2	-	CASSREDYGYTF	TGTGCCAGTTCCAGGGAGGACTATGGCTACACCTTC
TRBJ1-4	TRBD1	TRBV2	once	CASSRDRTNEKLFF	TGTGCCAGCAGCCGGGACAGAACTAATGAAAAACTGTTTTTT
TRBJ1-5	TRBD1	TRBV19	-	CASSPPGGINQPQHF	TGTGCCAGTAGCCCCCCAGGGGGGATCAATCAGCCCCAGCATTTT
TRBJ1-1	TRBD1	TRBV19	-	CASSLTGVNTEAFF	TGTGCCAGTAGTTTGACAGGGGTGAACACTGAAGCTTTCTTT
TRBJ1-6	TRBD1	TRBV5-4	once	CASSLGGTGRDSPLHF	TGTGCCAGCAGCTTGGGGGGGACAGGGAGGGATTCACCCCTCCACTTT
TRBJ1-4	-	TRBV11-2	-	CASSLDWQGFEKLFF	TGTGCCAGCAGCTTAGATTGGCAGGGTTTCGAAAAACTGTTTTTT
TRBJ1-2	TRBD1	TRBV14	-	CASGQDPYGYTF	TGTGCCAGTGGACAGGACCCCTATGGCTACACCTTC
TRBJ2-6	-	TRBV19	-	CASSLSGANVLTF	TGTGCCAGTAGTCTCTCTGGGGCCAACGTCCTGACTTTC
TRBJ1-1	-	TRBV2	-	CASIKGGNTEAFF	TGTGCCAGCATTAAAGGGGGGAACACTGAAGCTTTCTTT
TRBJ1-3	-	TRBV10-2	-	CASSEGTAYFANTIYF	TGCGCCAGCAGTGAAGGAACAGCCTATTTTGCAAACACCATATATTTT
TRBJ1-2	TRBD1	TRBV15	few	CATSPRRGDGYTF	TGTGCCACCAGCCCACGCAGGGGGGATGGCTACACCTTC
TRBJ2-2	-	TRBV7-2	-	CASSWDTTNTGELFF	TGTGCCAGCAGCTGGGACACAACGAACACCGGGGAGCTGTTTTTT
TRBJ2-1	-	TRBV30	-	CAWSVDQSYNEQFF	TGTGCCTGGAGTGTAGATCAGTCCTACAATGAGCAGTTCTTC
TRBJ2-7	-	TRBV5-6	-	CASSLGPGLNYEQYF	TGTGCCAGCAGCTTGGGGCCAGGGCTTAATTACGAGCAGTACTTC
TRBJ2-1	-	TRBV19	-	CASSIVGGFAFF	TGTGCCAGTAGTATAGTAGGAGGGTTTGCGTTCTTC
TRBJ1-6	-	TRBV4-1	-	CASSDTRASYNSPLHF	TGCGCCAGCAGCGATACCAGGGCCTCCTATAATTCACCCCTCCACTTT
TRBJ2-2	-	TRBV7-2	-	CASSLVSGSNTGELFF	TGTGCCAGCAGCTTAGTTTCAGGGTCGAACACCGGGGAGCTGTTTTTT
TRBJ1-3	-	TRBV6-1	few	CASSEALQTPGNTIYF	TGTGCCAGCAGTGAAGCGCTTCAAACACCTGGAAACACCATATATTTT